One and the same sample provided the 16 T cell receptor beta chains below, sequenced in a study of T-cell memory formation after mild COVID-19. Each CDR3 protein gets one entry after TCRdb re-called the 5' RACE reads with MiXCR. The data hold approximately 51,000 distinct CDR3 sequences, with roughly a tenth observed a single time. Source material: PBMCs or a T cell subset sorted from them (not recorded which). Receptors were obtained from an adult woman who had mild COVID-19 (a few samples of this study predate the infection). Cell type and time point are not known.

This clonotype has ten or more counts. The chain recombines TRBV18 with TRBJ2-7; weak D call: TRBD1 (6 bases). CDR3 length: 14 amino acids. Trimming took off 2 bases at V and 7 bases at J, with 15 bases between the two ends. Per the germline V gene, CDR1 is KGHSH and CDR2 is LQKENI. Written as DNA, the CDR3 is TGTGCCAGCTCACCAGATTTGCAGGGGTTAGAGCAGTACTTC. This translates into CASSPDLQGLEQYF.

This clonotype was picked up many times. V and J are TRBV11-3 and TRBJ2-7; 9 bases fit TRBD2. Germline V lookup: CDR1 SGHNT, CDR2 YENEEA. Trimming at V came to 0 bases and at J to 5 bases, leaving 8 bases not matched to a gene. The CDR3 is 16 residues long. CDR3 nucleotides: TGTGCCAGCAGCTTAGACGGGCGGGAGGGGGACAACGAGCAGTACTTC. It specifies CASSLDGREGDNEQYF.

The chain uses TRBV5-1 and TRBJ1-5; 12 bases are shared with TRBD1. J was trimmed by 3 bases and V by 1 base; bases with no gene match: 11. This CDR3 contains 19 residues. The germline gives CDR1 SGHRS, CDR2 YFSETQ. DNA for the CDR3: TGCGCCAGCAGCTTGAAGGGACAGGGGGCCTTTTTAGACAATCAGCCCCAGCATTTT. It codes for CASSLKGQGAFLDNQPQHF.

The chain has TRBV18 and TRBJ1-1, with D tentatively TRBD1 (5 bases). Germline V gives CDR1 KGHSH, CDR2 LQKENI. Trimming took 2 bases from V and 10 from J, leaving 14 bases between them. The CDR3 is 13 residues long. The CDR3 DNA sequence: TGTGCCAGCTCACCATCGGACACAAGGGGAGCTTTCTTT. Amino acids: CASSPSDTRGAFF.

This clonotype was recorded at least ten times. This chain uses TRBV20-1 with TRBJ2-7, with TRBD2 identical over 11 bases. The CDR3 covers 15 residues. The J segment lost 4 bases and the V segment lost 1 base, leaving 6 bases of the junction unmatched. Germline V gene sequence: CDR1 DFQATT, CDR2 SNEGSKA (reference sequence). The CDR3, as DNA: TGCAGTGCTAGAGCCCCGGGACTAGCGGTATACGAGCAGTACTTC. Its protein is CSARAPGLAVYEQYF.

This clonotype was observed many times. This rearrangement joins TRBV7-8 to TRBJ2-1; D may be TRBD1 (5 bases). The CDR3 extends over 13 amino acids. The V gene lost 5 bases and the J gene lost 5 bases, with 10 bases spanning the gap. Per the germline V gene, CDR1 is SGHVS and CDR2 is FQNEAQ. The CDR3 spells CASSPTRDNEQFF. In DNA, the CDR3 is TGTGCCAGCAGCCCCACCAGGGACAATGAGCAGTTCTTC.

This clonotype appeared many times. The chain is built from TRBV20-1 and TRBJ1-5, with 10 nucleotides matching TRBD1. CDR3 length: 16 amino acids. Trimming cost V 6 bases and J 2 bases; bases outside gene matches: 10. The germline gives CDR1 DFQATT, CDR2 SNEGSKA (reference sequence). The CDR3 bases are TGCAGTGCGAGGGACAGGGGAATTTTCGGCAATCAGCCCCAGCATTTT. This gives the protein CSARDRGIFGNQPQHF.

The table lists this clonotype with many counts. The rearrangement joins TRBV7-9 to TRBJ1-2; 7 bases fit TRBD1. CDR3 length: 14 amino acids. Trimming at V came to 1 base and at J to 5 bases, leaving 4 bases not matched to a gene. The germline gives CDR1 SEHNR, CDR2 FQNEAQ (reference sequence). The CDR3 region is CASSLGTGVYGYTF. The CDR3 DNA is TGTGCCAGCAGCTTAGGGACAGGTGTATATGGCTACACCTTC.

The chain links TRBV5-1 to TRBJ1-4; weak D call: TRBD1 (6 bases). Looked up from germline, CDR1 is SGHRS and CDR2 is YFSETQ. V lost 7 bases, J lost 0 bases, and 10 bases lay in between. The CDR3 extends over 14 amino acids. As DNA, the CDR3 is TGCGCCAGCCGATCAGGGGCAACTAATGAAAAACTGTTTTTT. This encodes CASRSGATNEKLFF.

By share, this clonotype counts as medium-sized. The chain has TRBV20-1 and TRBJ2-7; D gene uncertain. Trimming stripped 5 bases from V and 3 bases from J, with 8 bases between. The CDR3 covers 11 residues. Germline V CDR1 and CDR2: DFQATT, SNEGSKA (reference sequence). In nucleotides, the CDR3 is TGCAGTGCTGCGAATCTCTACGAGCAGTACTTC. Translation: CSAANLYEQYF.

Only a few counts were recorded for this clonotype. This sequence joins TRBV9 and TRBJ2-1, with D maybe TRBD1 (6 bases). The germline CDR1 and CDR2 sequences are SGDLS and YYNGEE. Trimming took off 1 base at V and 3 bases at J, with 26 bases between the two ends. The CDR3 covers 20 residues. In DNA form, the CDR3 reads TGTGCCAGCAGCGTATCACCCTCTGGGCTCAGGGGACCAGGCTACAATGAGCAGTTCTTC. This sequence encodes CASSVSPSGLRGPGYNEQFF.

The CDR3 region has the DNA TGCGCCAGCAGCTTGGGTGCCCAAGGGAACACTGAAGCTTTCTTT. Translated, it gives CASSLGAQGNTEAFF. The chain joins TRBV5-1 to TRBJ1-1; no clear D gene. The CDR3 spans 15 residues. Germline lookup yields CDR1 SGHRS and CDR2 YFSETQ. The ends were cut back, 0 bases at V and 1 base at J, with 10 bases in the middle.

This clonotype was detected ten times or more. V is TRBV5-1 and J is TRBJ2-7; TRBD1 agrees at 8 bases. Trimming at V came to 4 bases and at J to 3 bases, leaving 6 bases not matched to a gene. Per germline, CDR1 SGHRS and CDR2 YFSETQ. The CDR3 is 14 residues long. The CDR3 DNA follows: TGCGCCAGCAGCGTAGGACAGGGCTACTACGAGCAGTACTTC. Translation gives CASSVGQGYYEQYF.

This clonotype was seen a single time. DNA of the CDR3: TGTGCCAGCAGCCGTAACCCCGGGACTAGCGGGAGGGAACGCACAGATACGCAGTATTTT. Protein sequence: CASSRNPGTSGRERTDTQYF. The rearrangement uses TRBV3-1 and TRBJ2-3, with 16 positions matching TRBD2. Trimming removed 4 bases from V and 1 base from J; junction bases left unmatched: 11. From germline, CDR1 is LGHDT and CDR2 YNNKEL (reference sequence). The CDR3 runs 20 residues.

The chain has TRBV6-2 or TRBV6-3 and TRBJ2-3; 14 bases are a match to TRBD2. V was pared by 6 bases and J by 4 bases, with 6 bases of the junction left unmatched. The CDR3 length is 16 residues. Germline CDR1 and CDR2: MNHEY and SVGEGT. This CDR3 reads CASRKMGLAGADTQYF. CDR3 bases: TGTGCCAGCAGAAAGATGGGACTAGCGGGAGCAGATACGCAGTATTTT.

The chain carries TRBV20-1 and TRBJ1-6; 7 bases map to TRBD1. The CDR3 has 15 amino acids. Trimming took 0 bases from V and 2 from J; bases not matched to a gene: 1. Germline CDR1 DFQATT, CDR2 SNEGSKA (reference sequence). In DNA, the CDR3 is TGCAGTGCTAGAGATGGGACAGCCTATAATTCACCCCTCCACTTT. It encodes CSARDGTAYNSPLHF.